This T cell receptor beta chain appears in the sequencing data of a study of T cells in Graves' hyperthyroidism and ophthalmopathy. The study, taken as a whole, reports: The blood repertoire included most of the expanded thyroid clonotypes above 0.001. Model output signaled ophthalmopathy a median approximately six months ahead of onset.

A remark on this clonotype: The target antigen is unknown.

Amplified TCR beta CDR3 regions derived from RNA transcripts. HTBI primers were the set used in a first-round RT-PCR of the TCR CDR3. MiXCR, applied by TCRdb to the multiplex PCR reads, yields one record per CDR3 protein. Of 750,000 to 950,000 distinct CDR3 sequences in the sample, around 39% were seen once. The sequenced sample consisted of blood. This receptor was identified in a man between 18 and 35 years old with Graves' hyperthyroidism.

The CDR3 bases are TGTGCCAGCAGTGCTAGACTGAATGGACAGGGACACCAGCCCCAGCATTTT. Protein: CASSARLNGQGHQPQHF. The chain joins TRBV2 to TRBJ1-5; 8 bases agree with TRBD1. V gave up 4 bases and J gave up 7 bases; unmatched junction bases: 15. The V gene's germline CDR1 is SNHLY and CDR2 FYNNEI. CDR3 size: 17 residues.